This T cell receptor beta chain stems from a study of cytomegalovirus exposure and HLA in healthy donors. Study information: An early data release held some 85 million unique TCRs from HLA-typed donors. Findings and limits, study-wide: A link between a missense DCLRE1C variant and TCR beta V- and J-gene trimming emerged from a later analysis.

PCR primers comprised 60 Vbeta and 13 Jbeta primers. Some clones are missing from TCRdb's copy, which holds only in-frame ones; the method was immunoSEQ multiplex PCR. Of approximately 100,000 clones listed, approximately 66% are singletons. Germline V gene sequence: CDR1 SGHRS, CDR2 YFSETQ. This CDR3 region has 16 residues. J lost 0 bases, V lost 4 bases, and 6 bases had no gene match. Regarding this clone: The antigen is undetermined.

The source of this sequence is a man aged 40-50 years in good health and CMV-seropositive. The V call is TRBV5-1, the J call TRBJ1-4; TRBD1 matches 7 bases. Sequenced input: PBMCs. The CDR3 DNA reads as TGCGCCAGCAGCCAAGGGACAGTTACAACTAATGAAAAACTGTTTTTT. This translates into CASSQGTVTTNEKLFF.